A single sample is the source of the 24 T cell receptor beta chains below, sequenced in a study of PD-1 blockade in classical Hodgkin lymphoma. In every patient, relapse followed autologous stem cell transplantation, while exposure to brentuximab vedotin differed. CD4+ T cells were purified from thawed PBMCs by negative selection. The data were produced by immunoSEQ multiplex PCR, yet TCRdb's version contains in-frame clones alone and is incomplete. In the table there are fewer than 8,500 clones, more than 65% of which are singletons. The sample here was CD4+ T cells from blood, taken at baseline. These receptors all stem from a human donor with classical Hodgkin lymphoma.

CDR3 DNA sequence: TGTGCCAGCAGCCCCCTTAGCGGGAACGTTGAGCAGTTCTTC. Amino acids: CASSPLSGNVEQFF. This chain links TRBV7-2 with TRBJ2-1, with 8 bases that match TRBD2. The CDR3 runs to 14 residues. The germline V gene encodes CDR1 SGHTA and CDR2 FQGNSA. J lost 9 bases, V lost 5 bases, and 9 bases had no gene match. Based on the CDR3 plus reference TRBV7-2 and TRBJ2-1, the full variable domain is GAGVSQSPSNKVTEKGKDVELRCDPISGHTALYWYRQSLGQGLEFLIYFQGNSAPDKSGLPSDRFSAERTGGSVSTLTIQRTQQEDSAVYLCASSPLSGNVEQFFGPGTRLTVL.

CDR3 bases: TGCGCCAGTCGGACTAGCGTCAATGAGCAGTTCTTC. Amino acids: CASRTSVNEQFF. The gene calls are TRBV10-2 and TRBJ2-1; 9 positions agree with TRBD2. The germline CDR1 and CDR2 sequences are WSHSY and SAAADI. Trimming took 9 bases from V and 6 from J; bases not matched to a gene: 3. This CDR3 is built from 12 residues.

V gene TRBV6-5 combines with J gene TRBJ1-1; possibly TRBD1 for D (6 bases). Deletions cut 7 bases from V and 3 bases from J, with 18 bases between. This CDR3 region has 15 residues. Germline V gene data show CDR1 as MNHEY and CDR2 as SVGAGI. The CDR3 region has the DNA TGTGCCAGCATAGTCAGGGGCACAGATTACACTGAAGCTTTCTTT. It encodes CASIVRGTDYTEAFF.

The chain links TRBV5-1 to TRBJ2-5; D remains unclear. V was pared by 1 base and J by 3 bases, with 7 bases between. Germline V gene data show CDR1 as SGHRS and CDR2 as YFSETQ. CDR3 length: 13 residues. The CDR3 sequence is CASSLYPEETQYF. Written as DNA, the CDR3 is TGCGCCAGCAGCTTGTACCCAGAAGAGACCCAGTACTTC. The full variable domain, its missing parts supplied by reference TRBV5-1 and TRBJ2-5, is KAGVTQTPRYLIKTRGQQVTLSCSPISGHRSVSWYQQTPGQGLQFLFEYFSETQRNKGNFPGRFSGRQFSNSRSEMNVSTLELGDSALYLCASSLYPEETQYFGPGTRLLVL.

The table lists this clone with a count of one. The genes are TRBV6-5 and TRBJ1-2; D call uncertain. The ends were cut back, 6 bases at V and 4 bases at J, with 18 bases in the middle. The CDR3 contains 15 residues. Germline assignment: CDR1 MNHEY and CDR2 SVGAGI. In nucleotides, the CDR3 is TGTGCCAGCAGCCCCGAGGAGGGTTTTTCCTATGGCTACACCTTC. Encoded protein: CASSPEEGFSYGYTF.

This clone was detected once. The J gene is TRBJ2-7, the V gene TRBV6-1; the D is unclear. Trimming took 5 bases from V and 4 from J, leaving 12 bases between them. This CDR3 spans 13 amino acids. The germline V gene has CDR1 MNHNS and CDR2 SASEGT. CDR3 protein: CASSLQAIYEQYV. CDR3 DNA: TGTGCCAGCAGTCTCCAGGCGATTTACGAGCAGTACGTC.

The chain has TRBV16 and TRBJ1-6; possible D gene TRBD1, 6 bases. The CDR3 contains 14 residues. Trimming stripped 2 bases from V and 8 bases from J, with 10 bases between. Germline V gene data show CDR1 as KGHSY and CDR2 as FQNENV. DNA for the CDR3: TGTGCCAGCAGCCAAAGGGGGGGAGATTCACCCCTCCACTTT. Protein product: CASSQRGGDSPLHF.

This chain links TRBV5-5 with TRBJ2-7; D remains ambiguous. Deletions cut 0 bases from V and 1 base from J, with 8 bases between. The CDR3 is made up of 14 amino acids. The germline V gene encodes CDR1 SGHKS and CDR2 YYEKEE (reference sequence). The CDR3 region is CASSLVGRSYEQYF. CDR3 sequence (DNA): TGTGCCAGCAGCTTGGTCGGCAGGTCCTACGAGCAGTACTTC.

This chain links TRBV5-6 with TRBJ2-2, with 7 bases identical to TRBD2. Germline V gene data show CDR1 as SGHDT and CDR2 as YYEEEE. Trimming took 1 base from V and 5 from J; bases not matched to a gene: 5. The CDR3 consists of 15 residues. The CDR3 sequence is CASSLSRTRTGELFF. The CDR3 DNA is TGTGCCAGCAGCTTGTCTCGGACTAGAACCGGGGAGCTGTTTTTT.

The chain combines TRBV7-2 with TRBJ1-1; weak D call: TRBD1 (6 bases). This CDR3 is built from 14 residues. Germline V gives CDR1 SGHTA, CDR2 FQGNSA. The V end was cut by 0 bases, the J end by 4 bases, with 9 bases between. CDR3 coding DNA: TGTGCCAGCAGCTTAGCGAGGGGGGCCACTGAAGCTTTCTTT. Its translation: CASSLARGATEAFF.

In this sample, this clone is large. Other nucleotide sequences in the sample specify the same CDR3. The rearrangement uses TRBV9 and TRBJ1-4; D gene ambiguous. The germline V gene encodes CDR1 SGDLS and CDR2 YYNGEE. The germline V and J ends were trimmed by 1 base and 1 base, with 5 bases remaining between them. This CDR3 region has 14 residues. The CDR3 sequence: CASSVSGTNEKLFF. The CDR3 DNA is TGTGCCAGCAGCGTAAGCGGAACTAATGAAAAACTGTTTTTT.

The chain recombines TRBV13 with TRBJ2-2; D is tentatively TRBD1 or TRBD2 (5 bases each). V was cut by 1 base and J by 5 bases, with 8 bases left in between. Germline loops: CDR1 PRHDT, CDR2 FYEKMQ (reference sequence). There are 14 residues in the CDR3. CDR3 amino acids: CASSLVGETGELFF. The CDR3, as DNA: TGTGCCAGCAGCTTAGTGGGGGAGACCGGGGAGCTGTTTTTT.

The chain combines TRBV29-1 with TRBJ2-3; no definite D call. The CDR3 is made up of 12 amino acids. Germline loops: CDR1 SQVTM, CDR2 ANQGSEA. Trimming took 4 bases from V and 6 from J, leaving 11 bases between them. CDR3: CSVARSADTQYF. The CDR3 DNA is TGCAGCGTTGCCAGGAGTGCGGATACGCAGTATTTT.

There are a few counts of this clone. This chain connects TRBV19 to TRBJ1-5, with TRBD1 matching 12 bases. The junction had 11 bases not matched to a gene; V was cut back by 9 bases and J by 2 bases. The CDR3 extends over 17 amino acids. Germline CDR1 reads LNHDA; CDR2 reads SQIVND (reference sequence). The CDR3 region has the DNA TGTGCCAGCCAGTCCCGGGACAGGGGGCAGGGCAATCAGCCCCAGCATTTT. It is translated as CASQSRDRGQGNQPQHF. Full variable domain (remainder filled in from reference TRBV19 and TRBJ1-5): DGGITQSPKYLFRKEGQNVTLSCEQNLNHDAMYWYRQDPGQGLRLIYYSQIVNDFQKGDIAEGYSVSREKKESFPLTVTSAQKNPTAFYLCASQSRDRGQGNQPQHFGDGTRLSIL.

Only a few counts were recorded for this clone. The chain uses TRBV11-3 and TRBJ2-1; 14 bases agree with TRBD2. The CDR3 is 18 amino acids. V was pared by 6 bases and J by 8 bases, with 15 bases of the junction left unmatched. Germline CDR1 and CDR2: SGHNT and YENEEA. This CDR3 reads CASSLQPPGLAGAHEQFF. The CDR3 DNA reads as TGTGCCAGCAGTCTGCAACCCCCGGGACTAGCGGGAGCCCATGAGCAGTTCTTC.

This sequence joins TRBV9 and TRBJ1-2; D is perhaps TRBD1 (5 bases). V lost 4 bases to trimming and J lost 1 base, with 14 bases between them. This CDR3 has 15 residues. The V gene's germline CDR1 is SGDLS and CDR2 YYNGEE. The CDR3 region has the DNA TGTGCCAGCAGCCCCGACCCGGGACGTAACTATGGCTACACCTTC. This encodes CASSPDPGRNYGYTF.

This clone was detected only a few times. This rearrangement joins TRBV27 to TRBJ1-6; no clear D gene. Trimming took 3 bases from V and 0 from J, leaving 6 bases between them. Looked up from germline, CDR1 is MNHEY and CDR2 is SMNVEV (reference sequence). The CDR3 is 15 amino acids. The CDR3 bases are TGTGCCAGCAGTTTTGGGAGCTCCTATAATTCACCCCTCCACTTT. The encoded protein is CASSFGSSYNSPLHF.

This clone has only one observation. The chain recombines TRBV9 with TRBJ2-5; 7 positions agree with TRBD2. Germline V gene lookup returns CDR1 SGDLS and CDR2 YYNGEE. V trimming: 4 bases; J trimming: 7 bases; junction bases outside the gene matches: 10. The CDR3 has 14 residues. The CDR3 sequence is CASSSPGREGTQYF. The CDR3 DNA sequence: TGTGCCAGCAGCTCTCCAGGGAGGGAAGGGACCCAGTACTTC.

The chain couples TRBV15 to TRBJ2-1; 8 bases match TRBD2. CDR3 length: 15 residues. CDR1 LNHNV and CDR2 YYDKDF come from the germline V gene (reference sequence). The J segment lost 2 bases and the V segment lost 0 bases, leaving 0 bases of the junction unmatched. CDR3 DNA sequence: TGTGCCACCAGCAGAGATAGCGGGGCCTACAATGAGCAGTTCTTC. Protein: CATSRDSGAYNEQFF.

The chain recombines TRBV19 with TRBJ2-1; no firm D call. Trimming cost V 2 bases and J 0 bases, with 11 bases left between them. The CDR3 is 16 amino acids. CDR1 is LNHDA and CDR2 is SQIVND in the germline V gene (reference sequence). CDR3 coding DNA: TGTGCCAGTAGTATATCATCAGGATCCTCCTACAATGAGCAGTTCTTC. It specifies CASSISSGSSYNEQFF.

This clone was seen just once. CDR3 nucleotide sequence: TGTGCCAGCAGCTTAGTGGTGGCCTCGGAGACCCAGTACTTC. This translates into CASSLVVASETQYF. The chain combines TRBV7-2 with TRBJ2-5; D is uncertain. CDR3 length: 14 amino acids. Trimming stripped 1 base from V and 5 bases from J, with 11 bases between. In germline, CDR1 is SGHTA, CDR2 FQGNSA. Looking up the rest from reference TRBV7-2 and TRBJ2-5 gives the full variable domain: GAGVSQSPSNKVTEKGKDVELRCDPISGHTALYWYRQSLGQGLEFLIYFQGNSAPDKSGLPSDRFSAERTGGSVSTLTIQRTQQEDSAVYLCASSLVVASETQYFGPGTRLLVL.

The chain couples TRBV5-1 to TRBJ2-7, with D possibly being TRBD1 or TRBD2 (6 bases each). Germline V gene sequence: CDR1 SGHRS, CDR2 YFSETQ. The CDR3 runs to 13 residues. The V end was cut by 5 bases, the J end by 2 bases, with 11 bases between. The CDR3 DNA follows: TGCGCCAGCAGTGAGGGGGGTCCCTACGAGCAGTACTTC. It translates to CASSEGGPYEQYF.

The V call is TRBV10-3, the J call TRBJ1-5, with D maybe TRBD1 (5 bases). Trimming removed 2 bases from V and 6 bases from J, with 11 bases in between. Germline loops: CDR1 ENHRY, CDR2 SYGVKD. The CDR3 spans 14 residues. The CDR3 protein is CAISEGREAQPQHF. CDR3 DNA: TGTGCCATCAGTGAGGGCAGGGAGGCTCAGCCCCAGCATTTT.

This CDR3 is CASSMVLGGLETQYF. CDR3 sequence (DNA): TGTGCCAGTAGTATGGTGCTTGGGGGATTGGAGACCCAGTACTTC. J is TRBJ2-5 and V is TRBV19; D assignment may be TRBD1 or TRBD2 (5 bases each). V was shortened by 3 bases and J by 5 bases, with 16 bases between the two germline ends. Germline values: CDR1 LNHDA, CDR2 SQIVND (reference sequence). The CDR3 consists of 15 residues.